Shown below are 10 T cell receptor beta chains from a single sample sequenced in a study of Graves' ophthalmopathy and Graves' hyperthyroidism (dated by TCRdb to the late 2010s). Sequenced on an Illumina HiSeq 2000. For repertoire sequencing, TCR beta CDR3 regions were amplified from RNA transcripts. A first-round RT-PCR used HTBI primers with the Qiagen OneStep RT-PCR kit, followed by a second-round multiplex PCR, size selection and purification. TCRdb reworked the public reads: Q25 trimming with fastp, MiXCR clone assembly, productive beta chains retained. All rows with the same CDR3 protein become a single entry with the most common DNA and genes. The sample table lists under 800,000 distinct CDR3 sequences, 22% of them with a count of one. Around 6.5% of the sample rests with the top ten. The sequenced material came from peripheral blood. Receptors originate from a woman aged 18-29 years with stable Graves' hyperthyroidism. Some clones in this sample may be carry-over from other donors' samples. Donor details come from another sample of the same person, matched by shared clones.

Ten or more counts support this clonotype. J is TRBJ1-1 and V is TRBV20-1, with TRBD1 identical over 8 bases. Per the germline V gene, CDR1 is DFQATT and CDR2 is SNEGSKA (reference sequence). With 0 bases clipped from V and 10 bases from J, the junction kept 13 bases outside the gene matches. The CDR3 contains 15 residues. CDR3 residues: CSARDRRTGTPPAFF. The CDR3 coding sequence is TGCAGTGCTAGAGATAGGCGGACAGGGACCCCTCCAGCTTTCTTT.

The genes are TRBV18 and TRBJ2-5; perhaps D is TRBD1 or TRBD2 (5 bases each). Per germline, CDR1 KGHSH and CDR2 LQKENI. Trimming took 1 base from V and 1 from J, leaving 10 bases between them. This CDR3 has 15 amino acids. CDR3 in amino acids: CASSPRQGPQETQYF. The CDR3 DNA is TGTGCCAGCTCACCACGGCAGGGACCCCAAGAGACCCAGTACTTC.

This clonotype has at least ten counts. An end of the junction differs from the germline gene, which may be a read error. The gene calls are TRBV5-1 and TRBJ1-1; 9 nucleotides line up with TRBD1. Germline CDR1 is SGHRS and CDR2 is YFSETQ. This CDR3 has 18 residues. The CDR3, as DNA: TGCGCCAGCAGGTTGGACCCTACAGGGGGCGTTAGGGACACTGAAGCTTTCTTT. Encoded protein: CASRLDPTGGVRDTEAFF.

Note on this clonotype: A single base separates this from a much larger clone, so it may be a read error. The V and J genes are TRBV14 and TRBJ2-2; perhaps TRBD2 as D (5 bases). CDR1 and CDR2 from the germline V gene are SGHDN and FVKESK. The CDR3 consists of 14 residues. The CDR3 DNA is TGTGCCAGCAGGGGAGTCATGACCACCGGGGAGCTGTTGTTT. The encoded protein is CASRGVMTTGELLF. Combining the CDR3 with reference TRBV14 and TRBJ2-2 gives the whole variable domain EAGVTQFPSHSVIEKGQTVTLRCDPISGHDNLYWYRRVMGKEIKFLLHFVKESKQDESGMPNNRFLAERTGGTYSTLKVQPAELEDSGVYFCASRGVMTTGELLFGEGSRLTVL.

Many counts were recorded for this clonotype. J is TRBJ2-7 and V is TRBV28; tentatively, D is TRBD1 or TRBD2 (5 bases each). The CDR3 runs 15 residues. The V gene lost 4 bases and the J gene lost 5 bases, with 18 bases spanning the gap. Germline lookup yields CDR1 MDHEN and CDR2 SYDVKM. CDR3 sequence (DNA): TGTGCCAGCAGTTACCGATCGGGACCCCGGGACGAGCAGTACTTC. Protein: CASSYRSGPRDEQYF.

This clonotype has at least ten counts. The chain uses TRBV7-2 and TRBJ2-5; the match to TRBD2 covers 11 bases. The CDR3 has 18 residues. J lost 5 bases, V lost 3 bases, and 14 bases had no gene match. Per germline, CDR1 SGHTA and CDR2 FQGNSA. The CDR3 DNA is TGTGCCAGCAGCTTCGCCACTAGCGGGAGAGTAGTAGTGGAGACCCAGTACTTC. This sequence encodes CASSFATSGRVVVETQYF.

In its sample, this clonotype was seen many times. The gene calls are TRBV20-1 and TRBJ2-5, with 9 bases matching TRBD1. This CDR3 comprises 16 residues. V was clipped by 2 bases and J by 5 bases; unmatched bases: 12. Germline V lookup: CDR1 DFQATT, CDR2 SNEGSKA (reference sequence). This CDR3 is CSARQRSDRGAETQYF. DNA of the CDR3: TGCAGTGCTAGACAACGATCCGACAGGGGGGCGGAGACCCAGTACTTC.

J is TRBJ2-7 and V is TRBV15; 9 bases match TRBD2. CDR3 size: 20 residues. Germline V gives CDR1 LNHNV, CDR2 YYDKDF (reference sequence). V trimming: 0 bases; J trimming: 0 bases; junction bases outside the gene matches: 15. This CDR3 reads CATSRDRISGRGGVSYEQYF. The CDR3 nucleotides are TGTGCCACCAGCAGAGATCGTATTAGCGGGAGAGGGGGGGTCTCCTACGAGCAGTACTTC. The whole variable domain, filled in from reference TRBV15 and TRBJ2-7, reads DAMVIQNPRYQVTQFGKPVTLSCSQTLNHNVMYWYQQKSSQAPKLLFHYYDKDFNNEADTPDNFQSRRPNTSFCFLDIRSPGLGDTAMYLCATSRDRISGRGGVSYEQYFGPGTRLTVT.

In its sample, this clonotype was seen many times. This may stem from a read error, because a much larger clone lies one nucleotide away. The chain employs TRBV28 and TRBJ2-2, with a possible D match to TRBD2 (5 bases). Germline V CDR1 and CDR2: MDHEN, SYDVKM. V shed 6 bases and J shed 6 bases, with 8 bases lying between them. The CDR3 is made up of 12 amino acids. CDR3 protein: CASRDGAGELFF. The CDR3 DNA is TGTGCCAGCAGAGACGGGGCCGGGGAGCTGTTTTTT.

This clonotype was counted many times. Germline is not matched at one junction end, which may reflect a read error. This sequence joins TRBV29-1 and TRBJ1-1, with a tentative D call TRBD1 (5 bases). The CDR3 loop spans 13 amino acids. Germline V gene lookup returns CDR1 SQVTM and CDR2 ANQGSEA. Here the CDR3 DNA reads TGCAGCGTTGATCAGGCAGGCGGGACTGGAGCTTTCTTT. Encoded protein: CSVDQAGGTGAFF.